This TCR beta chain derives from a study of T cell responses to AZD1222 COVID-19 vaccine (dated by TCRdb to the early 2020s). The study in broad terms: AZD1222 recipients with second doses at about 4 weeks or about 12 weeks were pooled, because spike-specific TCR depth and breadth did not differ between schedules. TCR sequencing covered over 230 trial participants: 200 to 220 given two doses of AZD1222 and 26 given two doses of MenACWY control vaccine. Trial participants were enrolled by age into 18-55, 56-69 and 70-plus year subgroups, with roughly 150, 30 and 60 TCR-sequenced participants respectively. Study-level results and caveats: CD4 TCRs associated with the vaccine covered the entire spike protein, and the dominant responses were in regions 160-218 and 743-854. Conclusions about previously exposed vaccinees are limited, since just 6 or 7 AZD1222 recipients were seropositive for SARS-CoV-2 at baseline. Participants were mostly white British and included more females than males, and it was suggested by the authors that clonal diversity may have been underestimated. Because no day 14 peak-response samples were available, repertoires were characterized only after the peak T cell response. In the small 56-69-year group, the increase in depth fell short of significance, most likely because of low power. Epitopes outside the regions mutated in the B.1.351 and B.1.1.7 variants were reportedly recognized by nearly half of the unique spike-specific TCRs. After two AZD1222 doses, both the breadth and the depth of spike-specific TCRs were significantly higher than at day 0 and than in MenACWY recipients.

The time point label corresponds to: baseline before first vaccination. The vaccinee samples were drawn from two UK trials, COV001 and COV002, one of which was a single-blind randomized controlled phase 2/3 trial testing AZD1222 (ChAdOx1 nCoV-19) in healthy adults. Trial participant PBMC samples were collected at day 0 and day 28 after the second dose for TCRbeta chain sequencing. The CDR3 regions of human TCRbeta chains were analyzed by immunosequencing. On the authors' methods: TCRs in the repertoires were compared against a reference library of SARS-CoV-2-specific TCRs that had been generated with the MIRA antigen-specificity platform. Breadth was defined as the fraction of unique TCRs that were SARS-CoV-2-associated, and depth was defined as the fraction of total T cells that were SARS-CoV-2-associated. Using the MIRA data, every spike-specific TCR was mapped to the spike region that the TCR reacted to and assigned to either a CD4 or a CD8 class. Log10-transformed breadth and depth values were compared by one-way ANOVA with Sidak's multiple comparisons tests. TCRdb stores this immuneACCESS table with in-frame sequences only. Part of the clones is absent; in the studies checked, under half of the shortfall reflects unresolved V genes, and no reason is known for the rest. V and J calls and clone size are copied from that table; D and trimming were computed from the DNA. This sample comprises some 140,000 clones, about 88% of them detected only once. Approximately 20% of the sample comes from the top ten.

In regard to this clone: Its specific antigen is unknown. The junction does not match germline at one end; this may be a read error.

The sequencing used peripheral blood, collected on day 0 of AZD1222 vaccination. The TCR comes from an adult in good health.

For the CDR3, the sequence is CASSPNSDQNNEQFF. The sequenced DNA is TGTGCTAGCAGCCCAAATTCAGACCAGAACAATGAGCAGTTCTTC. The V gene is TRBV7-7 and the J gene is TRBJ2-1; the D segment cannot be called with confidence. Sequences SSHAT (CDR1) and FNYEAQ (CDR2) are obtained from the germline V gene (reference sequence). The CDR3 covers 15 residues, taking in both the cysteine and the phenylalanine. The retained sequence is limited to the CDR3, 45 bases, with the frame set at the first base.